Listed below are T cell receptor beta chains from one sample, sequenced in a study of response to subunit inactivated influenza vaccine. MiXCR, applied by TCRdb to the RT-PCR reads, yields one record per CDR3 protein. The sample lists under 800,000 distinct CDR3 sequences; about 15% were seen once. Sequencing used PBMCs from blood, obtained around two weeks before vaccination. These receptor sequences come from a man aged 45-65 years who received an inactivated influenza vaccine. Each CDR3 is given with its conserved first and last residue. D genes are given only for firm matches. Size is stated for part of the rows, as once, few or many counts, or as a class when the clone is expanded.

TGTGCCAGCGCCCCCCGTATGGATAGCAATCAGCCCCAGCATTTT,CASAPRMDSNQPQHF,NA,NA,15,TRBJ1-5,TRBV9
TGCAGCGTTAGAGGACTAGCTCCCGGGGAGCTGTTTTTT,CSVRGLAPGELFF,TRBD2,NA,13,TRBJ2-2,TRBV29-1
TGTGCCGTAGGGGACTCCGCAGAGACCCAGTACTTC,CAVGDSAETQYF,NA,few,12,TRBJ2-5,TRBV6-5
TGTGCCAGCAGTGTTATAGATACGCAGTATTTT,CASSVIDTQYF,NA,NA,11,TRBJ2-3,TRBV25-1
TGTGCCAGCAGCCGGGCCTTCGAGAGCGGGGGGTTTCCCACAGATACGCAGTATTTT,CASSRAFESGGFPTDTQYF,TRBD2,NA,19,TRBJ2-3,TRBV7-8
TGCAGTGCTAGTATCGGCGCGGACTACGAGCAGTACTTC,CSASIGADYEQYF,NA,NA,13,TRBJ2-7,TRBV20-1
TGCGGTGCTAACGGACTAGCGGCCCTTCCCGTCCATGAGCAGTTCTTC,CGANGLAALPVHEQFF,TRBD2,NA,16,TRBJ2-1,TRBV20-1
TGTGCCAGCAGCGGGGCAGGGACAGGGCGAACCGGGGAGCTGTTTTTT,CASSGAGTGRTGELFF,TRBD1,many,16,TRBJ2-2,TRBV5-6
TGTGCCAGCAGCGCGATCAGGGGGTCAGATACGCAGTATTTT,CASSAIRGSDTQYF,TRBD1,many,14,TRBJ2-3,TRBV11-2
TGCAGTGCTTTACCCGGGACTAGCGTCAAATCTCCAGATATGCAGTATTTT,CSALPGTSVKSPDMQYF,TRBD2,NA,17,TRBJ2-3,TRBV20-1
TGTGCCAGCCATGGACGTAGCTCCTATAATTCACCCCTCCACTTT,CASHGRSSYNSPLHF,NA,few,15,TRBJ1-6,TRBV12-3/TRBV12-4
TGTGCCATCAGGGGACTGGACCATGAGCAGTTCTTC,CAIRGLDHEQFF,NA,few,12,TRBJ2-1,TRBV10-3
TGTGCCAGCAGCTCGGACGGACTGAACACCGGGGAGCTGTTTTTT,CASSSDGLNTGELFF,NA,few,15,TRBJ2-2,TRBV7-2
TGCGCCAGCAGCTTCTGGGGGGAAGCCGGGGAGCTGTTTTTT,CASSFWGEAGELFF,NA,few,14,TRBJ2-2,TRBV5-1
TGTGCCAGCAGCCAAGATCGACAGGCCTACGCGCAGTACTTC,CASSQDRQAYAQYF,NA,few,14,TRBJ2-7,TRBV3-1
TGCGCCAGCAGCATATACTCCGGGACGGTTACCTACGAGCAGTACTTC,CASSIYSGTVTYEQYF,NA,few,16,TRBJ2-7,TRBV5-1
TGTGCCAGCAGCCCACTTCTGAGCACCGGGGAGCTGTTTTTT,CASSPLLSTGELFF,NA,NA,14,TRBJ2-2,TRBV14
TGTGCCAGCAGCCCCTCCGGGGGGGACCACAATGAGCAGTTCTTC,CASSPSGGDHNEQFF,TRBD2,NA,15,TRBJ2-1,TRBV3-1
TGTGCCAGCAGCCAAGGACAGGTCAATCAGCCCCAGCATTTT,CASSQGQVNQPQHF,TRBD1,NA,14,TRBJ1-5,TRBV7-2
TGTGCCAGCAGTTACGAGGGACTAGCGGGAGGGGAGCAGTTCTTC,CASSYEGLAGGEQFF,TRBD2,few,15,TRBJ2-1,TRBV6-5
TGTGCCAGCAGCTCCCCTGAATGGGGCGTCGATAGCAATCAGCCCCAGCATTTT,CASSSPEWGVDSNQPQHF,NA,few,18,TRBJ1-5,TRBV11-2
TGTGCCAGCAGTTTATTACGGCGGGAGGGCGCCAGCTTC,CASSLLRREGASF,TRBD2,NA,13,TRBJ2-7,TRBV28
TGTGCCAGCAGCTTCGCAGGGCGAGAGACCCAGTACTTC,CASSFAGRETQYF,NA,NA,13,TRBJ2-5,TRBV7-6
TGTGCCAGCAGTTTTCAGGCCTATAATTCACCCCTCCACTTT,CASSFQAYNSPLHF,NA,few,14,TRBJ1-6,TRBV27
TGTGCCAGCAGCTTATCCCCTCTAGCAGTGACCGGGGAGCTGTTTTTT,CASSLSPLAVTGELFF,NA,many,16,TRBJ2-2,TRBV7-2
TGTGCCAGCAGCCAAAATCGAGAGACCCAGTACTTC,CASSQNRETQYF,NA,NA,12,TRBJ2-5,TRBV7-2
TGTGCCAGCAGTTCCCAAACCATGGGGCAGTTCTTC,CASSSQTMGQFF,NA,NA,12,TRBJ2-1,TRBV12-3/TRBV12-4
TGCGCCAGCAGCCAAAAACAGGGGTGGGCCGGGGAGCTGTTTTTT,CASSQKQGWAGELFF,TRBD1,many,15,TRBJ2-2,TRBV4-1
TGTGCCAGCAGTTTCTGGCAGACCCTACGAAGCAATGAGCAGTTCTTC,CASSFWQTLRSNEQFF,NA,few,16,TRBJ2-1,TRBV27
TGTGCCAGCAGCGGGGGGGCCGGTTTCTACAATGAGCAGTTCTTC,CASSGGAGFYNEQFF,NA,NA,15,TRBJ2-1,TRBV9
TGCGCCAGCAGCTTGAGCGGGACAGGGGGAATCCACGAGCAGTACTTC,CASSLSGTGGIHEQYF,TRBD1,NA,16,TRBJ2-7,TRBV5-1
TGTGCCAGCAGCCAAGAGGCGGGAGGGACGGAGACCCAGTACTTC,CASSQEAGGTETQYF,TRBD2,few,15,TRBJ2-5,TRBV7-9
TGCAGCGTTGATAGGGGGTACACCGGGGAGCTGTTTTTT,CSVDRGYTGELFF,NA,many,13,TRBJ2-2,TRBV29-1
TGTGCCAGCATCTTAGGTAACTTCAGGCGCCCCATACCTGAAGCTTTCTTT,CASILGNFRRPIPEAFF,NA,NA,17,TRBJ1-1,TRBV21-1
TGCGCCAGCAGCTTGCTGGCTAGCGGGAGGGCCTCCTACAATGAGCAGTTCTTC,CASSLLASGRASYNEQFF,TRBD2,many,18,TRBJ2-1,TRBV5-1
TGTGCCAGCAGGATGAGAGAGAACACAGATACGCAGTATTTT,CASRMRENTDTQYF,NA,NA,14,TRBJ2-3,TRBV7-2
TGTGCCAGCAGCGTAGCCGGGACTATGCAAGAGCAGTACTTC,CASSVAGTMQEQYF,TRBD2,NA,14,TRBJ2-7,TRBV9
TGTGCCAGCAGTTTCTGGGTGTTGAATGAGCAGTTCTTC,CASSFWVLNEQFF,NA,NA,13,TRBJ2-1,TRBV12-3/TRBV12-4
TGTGCTAGCAGCTTAGAGGTGAACCAAGAGACCCAGTACTTC,CASSLEVNQETQYF,NA,NA,14,TRBJ2-5,TRBV7-7
TGCAGTGCTAGAGGAAAAGCGGGAAGTGAAAACATTCAGTACTTC,CSARGKAGSENIQYF,TRBD2,many,15,TRBJ2-4,TRBV20-1
TGTGCCAGCACCCGAAGGGGAGGGGGCAGCGGCTACACCTTC,CASTRRGGGSGYTF,TRBD1,NA,14,TRBJ1-2,TRBV3-1